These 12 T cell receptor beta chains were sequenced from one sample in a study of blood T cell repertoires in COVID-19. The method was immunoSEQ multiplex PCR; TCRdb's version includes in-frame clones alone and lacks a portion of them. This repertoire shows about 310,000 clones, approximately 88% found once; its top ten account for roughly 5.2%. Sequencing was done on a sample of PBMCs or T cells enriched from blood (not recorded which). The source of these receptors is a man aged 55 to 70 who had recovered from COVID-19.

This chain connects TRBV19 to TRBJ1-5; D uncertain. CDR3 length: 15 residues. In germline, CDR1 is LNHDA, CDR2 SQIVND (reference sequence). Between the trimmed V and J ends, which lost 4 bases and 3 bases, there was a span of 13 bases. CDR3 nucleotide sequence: TGTGCCAGTAGTAGCTCTACGTTAGTCAATCAGCCCCAGCATTTT. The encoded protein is CASSSSTLVNQPQHF.

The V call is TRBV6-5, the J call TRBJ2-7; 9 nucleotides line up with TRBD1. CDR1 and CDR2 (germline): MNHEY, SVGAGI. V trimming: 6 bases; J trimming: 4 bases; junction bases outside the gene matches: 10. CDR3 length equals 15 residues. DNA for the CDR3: TGTGCCAGCAGGCCCTCCCCGGGACAGGGATACGAGCAGTACTTC. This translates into CASRPSPGQGYEQYF.

The CDR3 sequence: CASSFSGTSGGYQETQYF. In nucleotides, the CDR3 is TGTGCCAGCAGCTTCTCCGGGACTAGCGGGGGGTACCAAGAGACCCAGTACTTC. The chain couples TRBV7-9 to TRBJ2-5; 15 bases fit TRBD2. Germline V gene sequence: CDR1 SEHNR, CDR2 FQNEAQ (reference sequence). The length of the CDR3 is 18 residues. J gave up 0 bases and V 3 bases, and 5 bases lay outside the gene matches.

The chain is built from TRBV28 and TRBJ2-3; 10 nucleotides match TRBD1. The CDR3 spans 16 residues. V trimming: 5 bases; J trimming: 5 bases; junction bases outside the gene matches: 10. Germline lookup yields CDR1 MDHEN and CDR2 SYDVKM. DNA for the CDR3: TGTGCCAGCAGTGGACTTTATGGGACAGGGGTAGATACGCAGTATTTT. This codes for CASSGLYGTGVDTQYF.

This chain's CDR3 is CASSPRQGSYEQYF. The CDR3 region has the DNA TGTGCCAGCAGCCCACGACAGGGGTCCTACGAGCAGTACTTC. This rearrangement joins TRBV5-4 to TRBJ2-7, with 8 nucleotides matching TRBD1. The trim removed 4 bases at V and 1 base at J, leaving 4 bases unmatched. The germline gives CDR1 SGHNT, CDR2 YYREEE (reference sequence). The CDR3 contains 14 residues. Supplemented by reference TRBV5-4 and TRBJ2-7, the full variable domain reads ETGVTQSPTHLIKTRGQQVTLRCSSQSGHNTVSWYQQALGQGPQFIFQYYREEENGRGNFPPRFSGLQFPNYSSELNVNALELDDSALYLCASSPRQGSYEQYFGPGTRLTVT.

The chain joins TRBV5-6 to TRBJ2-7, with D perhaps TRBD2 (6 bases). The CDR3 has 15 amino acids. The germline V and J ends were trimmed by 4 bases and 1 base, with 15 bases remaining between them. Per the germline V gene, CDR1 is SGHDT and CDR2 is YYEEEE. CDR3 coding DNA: TGTGCCAGCAGCAAATTGGCTCTAGCGTCCTACGAGCAGTACTTC. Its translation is CASSKLALASYEQYF.

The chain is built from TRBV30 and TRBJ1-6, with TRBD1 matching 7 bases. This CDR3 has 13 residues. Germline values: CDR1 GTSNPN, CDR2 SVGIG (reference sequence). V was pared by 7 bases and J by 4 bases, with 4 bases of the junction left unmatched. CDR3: CASGTAYNSPLHF. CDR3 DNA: TGTGCCTCCGGGACAGCTTATAATTCACCCCTCCACTTT.

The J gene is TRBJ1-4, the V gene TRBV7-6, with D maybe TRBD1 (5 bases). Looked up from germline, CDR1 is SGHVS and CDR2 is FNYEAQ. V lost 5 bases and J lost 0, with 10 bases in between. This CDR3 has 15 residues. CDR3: CASSRGGTTNEKLFF. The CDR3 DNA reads TGTGCCAGCAGCCGCGGGGGTACAACTAATGAAAAACTGTTTTTT.

In DNA, the CDR3 is TGTGCCAGCAGCGTACGCGGGAGCTCCTACAATGAGCAGTTCTTC. Residues: CASSVRGSSYNEQFF. The chain has TRBV9 and TRBJ2-1; 7 nucleotides agree with TRBD2. Germline assignment: CDR1 SGDLS and CDR2 YYNGEE. V shed 1 base and J 0 bases; nucleotides not matched to a gene: 1. The CDR3 covers 15 residues.

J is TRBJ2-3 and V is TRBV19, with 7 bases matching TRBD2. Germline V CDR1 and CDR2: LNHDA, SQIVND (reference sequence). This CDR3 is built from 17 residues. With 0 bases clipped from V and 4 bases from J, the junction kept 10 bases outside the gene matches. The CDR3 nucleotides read TGTGCCAGTAGTATAGATCCTCCGGGAGGAGGATCAGATACGCAGTATTTT. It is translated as CASSIDPPGGGSDTQYF. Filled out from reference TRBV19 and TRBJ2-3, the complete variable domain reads DGGITQSPKYLFRKEGQNVTLSCEQNLNHDAMYWYRQDPGQGLRLIYYSQIVNDFQKGDIAEGYSVSREKKESFPLTVTSAQKNPTAFYLCASSIDPPGGGSDTQYFGPGTRLTVL.

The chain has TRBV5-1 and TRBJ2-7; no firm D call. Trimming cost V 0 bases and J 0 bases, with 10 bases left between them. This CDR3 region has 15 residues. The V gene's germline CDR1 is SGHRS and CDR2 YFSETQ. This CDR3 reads CASSLGSTASYEQYF. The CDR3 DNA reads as TGCGCCAGCAGCTTGGGGTCTACCGCCTCCTACGAGCAGTACTTC.

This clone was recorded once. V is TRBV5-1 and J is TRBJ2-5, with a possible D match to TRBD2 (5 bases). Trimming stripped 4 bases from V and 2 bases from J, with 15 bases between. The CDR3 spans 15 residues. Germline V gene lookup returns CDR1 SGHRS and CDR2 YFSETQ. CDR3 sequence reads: CASSNPETGQETQYF. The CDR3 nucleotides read TGCGCCAGCAGCAACCCGGAGACGGGACAAGAGACCCAGTACTTC.